The 25 T cell receptor beta chains given below trace back to one sample, sequenced in a study of blood T cell repertoires in COVID-19. Only in-frame clones appear in the TCRdb table, and some are missing; sequencing was by immunoSEQ multiplex PCR. The sample has some 250,000 clones, around 86% seen once. Sequencing used peripheral blood. These receptors all stem from a woman in her 30s who had recovered from COVID-19.

J is TRBJ2-5 and V is TRBV7-2; TRBD2 matches 11 bases. The V segment lost 4 bases and the J segment 4 bases; nucleotides outside the gene matches: 5. This CDR3 has 15 amino acids. CDR1 SGHTA and CDR2 FQGNSA come from the germline V gene. DNA for the CDR3: TGTGCCAGCAGCTCACGAGGGACTAGCGGAGAGACCCAGTACTTC. Residues: CASSSRGTSGETQYF.

The chain recombines TRBV7-3 with TRBJ1-1; TRBD1 agrees at 8 bases. Trimming cost V 1 base and J 5 bases; bases outside gene matches: 3. This CDR3 comprises 14 residues. Per germline, CDR1 SGHTA and CDR2 FQGTGA. As DNA, the CDR3 is TGTGCCAGCAGCTTAATAGGACAGGGTACTGAAGCTTTCTTT. This codes for CASSLIGQGTEAFF.

V and J are TRBV7-8 and TRBJ1-1; no reliable D call. Trimming left V 4 bases short and J 0 bases short, with 18 bases between. Per germline, CDR1 SGHVS and CDR2 FQNEAQ. This CDR3 region has 17 residues. This chain's CDR3 is CASSYPGRQVMNTEAFF. The CDR3 DNA is TGTGCCAGCAGCTATCCCGGTCGTCAGGTCATGAACACTGAAGCTTTCTTT.

The rearrangement links TRBV18 to TRBJ1-1, with TRBD1 identical over 7 bases. Germline loops: CDR1 KGHSH, CDR2 LQKENI. The CDR3 has 14 amino acids. V lost 4 bases to trimming and J lost 0 bases; unmatched junction nucleotides: 2. The CDR3 region is CASSQDRVNTEAFF. CDR3 bases: TGTGCCAGCTCACAAGACAGGGTGAACACTGAAGCTTTCTTT.

V gene TRBV5-5 combines with J gene TRBJ2-2, with TRBD2 as a possible D gene (5 bases). The CDR3 has 13 amino acids. The V gene lost 2 bases and the J gene lost 7 bases, with 9 bases spanning the gap. CDR1 and CDR2 from the germline V gene are SGHKS and YYEKEE (reference sequence). CDR3 residues: CASSFEDFGELFF. CDR3 bases: TGTGCCAGCAGCTTTGAGGACTTCGGGGAGCTGTTTTTT.

V and J are TRBV9 and TRBJ2-3, with TRBD2 as a possible D gene (6 bases). Per germline, CDR1 SGDLS and CDR2 YYNGEE. The CDR3 is made up of 15 amino acids. V dropped 0 bases and J dropped 2 bases, with 10 bases sitting between them. The CDR3 DNA follows: TGTGCCAGCAGCGTAGCAGGAGGGCACACAGATACGCAGTATTTT. This sequence encodes CASSVAGGHTDTQYF.

This chain joins TRBV7-2 and TRBJ1-5, with D perhaps matching TRBD1 (6 bases). V lost 5 bases to trimming and J lost 7 bases, with 12 bases between them. The germline gives CDR1 SGHTA, CDR2 FQGNSA. CDR3 length: 13 residues. For the CDR3, the DNA is TGTGCCAGCAGCCGGACAGTAGGCCAGCCCCAGCATTTT. Translation: CASSRTVGQPQHF.

V usage is TRBV29-1 and J usage is TRBJ2-3, with a tentative D call TRBD2 (6 bases). CDR3 length: 12 amino acids. Germline CDR1 is SQVTM and CDR2 is ANQGSEA. V lost 4 bases and J lost 2, with 7 bases in between. CDR3 protein: CSVGGDTDTQYF. The CDR3 region has the DNA TGCAGCGTTGGCGGGGACACAGATACGCAGTATTTT.

This chain uses TRBV19 with TRBJ1-2; D may be TRBD1 (5 bases). Per germline, CDR1 LNHDA and CDR2 SQIVND (reference sequence). V was shortened by 3 bases and J by 5 bases, with 13 bases between the two germline ends. The CDR3 extends over 14 amino acids. The DNA for the CDR3 is TGTGCCAGTAGTATGGGACTACCGTATTATGGCTACACCTTC. This codes for CASSMGLPYYGYTF.

CDR3: CASGPPERAGNTEAFF. In DNA, the CDR3 is TGTGCTAGTGGTCCGCCTGAGAGGGCTGGGAACACTGAAGCTTTCTTT. The chain has TRBV12-5 and TRBJ1-1; D gene unclear. Germline V gives CDR1 LGHNT, CDR2 FRNRAP. V lost 5 bases and J 1 base, leaving 17 bases between the germline ends. The CDR3 contains 16 residues.

CDR3 nucleotides: TGTGCCAGCAGTTTATCAGGGCAGGGGGCCAACTATGGCTACACCTTC. The encoded protein is CASSLSGQGANYGYTF. This chain uses TRBV27 with TRBJ1-2; 8 nucleotides agree with TRBD1. This CDR3 comprises 16 residues. Germline assignment: CDR1 MNHEY and CDR2 SMNVEV (reference sequence). The trim removed 0 bases at V and 2 bases at J, leaving 5 bases unmatched.

This chain joins TRBV5-5 and TRBJ1-3, with 9 nucleotides matching TRBD1. Trimming at V came to 3 bases and at J to 8 bases, leaving 6 bases not matched to a gene. This CDR3 has 14 residues. From germline, CDR1 is SGHKS and CDR2 YYEKEE (reference sequence). Here the CDR3 DNA reads TGTGCCAGCAGCTCGGACAGGGGAACAGACACCATATATTTT. Translated, it gives CASSSDRGTDTIYF.

The chain is built from TRBV19 and TRBJ1-5; perhaps TRBD1 as D (5 bases). The CDR3 contains 15 residues. CDR1 is LNHDA, CDR2 SQIVND, per germline (reference sequence). The V and J ends lost 7 bases and 5 bases respectively, with 18 bases between them. Here the CDR3 DNA reads TGTGCCAGTACCGAAGCGGGGGGGAGGGATCAGCCCCAGCATTTT. It translates to CASTEAGGRDQPQHF.

The chain links TRBV7-6 to TRBJ1-1, with 8 bases identical to TRBD1. From germline, CDR1 is SGHVS and CDR2 FNYEAQ. This CDR3 is 13 amino acids long. J gave up 4 bases and V 3 bases, and 1 base lay outside the gene matches. CDR3 sequence: CASSFGQGTEAFF. The CDR3 region has the DNA TGTGCCAGCAGCTTCGGACAGGGCACTGAAGCTTTCTTT.

The genes are TRBV5-1 and TRBJ2-1; D uncertain. The CDR3 is 15 residues long. Germline loops: CDR1 SGHRS, CDR2 YFSETQ. Here the CDR3 DNA reads TGCGCAAGCTCCAACCCGACTGGAATACGCAATGAGCAGTTCTTC. Its translation is CASSNPTGIRNEQFF.

This sequence joins TRBV5-6 and TRBJ2-3; the D gene is possibly TRBD2 (5 bases). The CDR3 loop spans 14 amino acids. Looked up from germline, CDR1 is SGHDT and CDR2 is YYEEEE. Trimming took 6 bases from V and 5 from J, leaving 16 bases between them. DNA for the CDR3: TGTGCCAGCACTTCGGACTCCTCGGGAGATACGCAGTATTTT. Residues: CASTSDSSGDTQYF.

The rearrangement links TRBV6-4 to TRBJ2-7, with 7 bases aligning to TRBD1. This CDR3 region has 15 residues. Per germline, CDR1 MRHNA and CDR2 SNTAGT. V was clipped by 0 bases and J by 2 bases; unmatched bases: 4. The CDR3 DNA follows: TGTGCCAGCAGTGACTCTATAGGGGGCCCCTACGAGCAGTACTTC. Its protein product is CASSDSIGGPYEQYF.

This chain connects TRBV7-2 to TRBJ2-1, with D maybe TRBD2 (6 bases). The CDR3 is made up of 13 amino acids. Germline V gene data show CDR1 as SGHTA and CDR2 as FQGNSA. The V end lost 5 bases, the J end lost 5 bases, and 10 bases lay between the germline ends. The CDR3 DNA reads as TGTGCCAGCAGCCTGGGACTCGACAATGAGCAGTTCTTC. Translating it yields CASSLGLDNEQFF.

The chain carries TRBV7-6 and TRBJ1-2; TRBD1 aligns across 7 bases. Germline-derived CDR1 and CDR2 are SGHVS and FNYEAQ. This CDR3 has 13 residues. V was pared by 0 bases and J by 7 bases, with 2 bases of the junction left unmatched. CDR3 sequence (DNA): TGTGCCAGCAGCTTAGCGACAGGGCTTGGCTACACCTTC. This codes for CASSLATGLGYTF.

This clone came up once. The chain has TRBV7-9 and TRBJ2-7; 10 bases align to TRBD1. From germline, CDR1 is SEHNR and CDR2 FQNEAQ (reference sequence). This CDR3 is built from 15 residues. V lost 5 bases, J lost 6 bases, and 10 bases stayed unmatched. The CDR3 coding sequence is TGTGCCAGCAGCCCAGCCGACAGGGGGCAACGCGAGCAGTACTTC. This sequence encodes CASSPADRGQREQYF.

The chain joins TRBV6-5 to TRBJ2-1; 10 bases map to TRBD2. The germline gives CDR1 MNHEY, CDR2 SVGAGI. The CDR3 runs 15 residues. J gave up 9 bases and V 2 bases, and 7 bases lay outside the gene matches. The CDR3 loop reads CASSYGTSEISEQFF. The CDR3 DNA is TGTGCCAGCAGTTACGGGACTAGCGAGATCTCTGAGCAGTTCTTC.

The V and J genes are TRBV5-5 and TRBJ2-1; 11 nucleotides agree with TRBD2. CDR3 length: 15 amino acids. Per the germline V gene, CDR1 is SGHKS and CDR2 is YYEKEE (reference sequence). Trimming cost V 4 bases and J 6 bases; bases outside gene matches: 6. The CDR3 nucleotides are TGTGCCAGCAGCCCGGGACTAGCGGTAGTCAATGAGCAGTTCTTC. Translated, it gives CASSPGLAVVNEQFF.

The CDR3 sequence is CASSPENNEQFF. CDR3 coding DNA: TGCGCCAGCAGCCCCGAGAACAATGAGCAGTTCTTC. This chain connects TRBV5-1 to TRBJ2-1, with D unclear. The CDR3 loop spans 12 amino acids. Germline V lookup: CDR1 SGHRS, CDR2 YFSETQ. V lost 4 bases, J lost 5 bases, and 7 bases lay in between.

CDR3 in amino acids: CASSELLALPEQYF. In nucleotides, the CDR3 is TGTGCCAGCAGTGAATTGTTGGCCTTACCCGAGCAGTACTTC. This chain connects TRBV6-1 to TRBJ2-7, with unresolved D. Trimming shortened V by 2 bases and J by 6 bases, and 14 bases separated the two germline ends. Germline CDR1 reads MNHNS; CDR2 reads SASEGT. This CDR3 has 14 amino acids.

This clone has just a few counts. The chain is built from TRBV27 and TRBJ2-5, with D perhaps matching TRBD1 (5 bases). Trimming removed 7 bases from V and 10 bases from J, with 16 bases in between. The CDR3 extends over 12 amino acids. Germline V gene data show CDR1 as MNHEY and CDR2 as SMNVEV (reference sequence). The CDR3 DNA follows: TGTGCCAGCATTACAGCAGGGTCCGACCAGTACTTC. It encodes CASITAGSDQYF.